These 18 T cell receptor beta chains originate from one sample sequenced in a study of shared clonotypes between healthy human individuals. Assay: immunoSEQ multiplex PCR; the TCRdb copy retains only in-frame clones and omits some. This sample carries roughly 760,000 clones, roughly 70% of them seen once, and the ten largest clones take approximately 1.6%. Sequencing used memory CD4+ T cells sorted from blood. The subset denotes: CD45RA-negative fraction. The receptor set was obtained from a young woman in good health.

The chain joins TRBV7-6 to TRBJ2-5; tentatively, D is TRBD1 or TRBD2 (5 bases each). CDR1 and CDR2 from the germline V gene are SGHVS and FNYEAQ. The CDR3 covers 14 residues. Trimming removed 5 bases at V and 5 bases at J, with 15 bases between. CDR3 in amino acids: CASSGGPTRETQYF. As DNA, the CDR3 is TGTGCCAGCAGCGGGGGTCCCACGAGGGAGACCCAGTACTTC.

V gene TRBV5-1 combines with J gene TRBJ1-5, with a weak D call TRBD1 (5 bases). V shed 0 bases and J shed 4 bases, with 11 bases lying between them. CDR1 SGHRS and CDR2 YFSETQ come from the germline V gene. The CDR3 is 15 residues long. Here the CDR3 reads CASSLGGGLNQPQHF. CDR3 sequence (DNA): TGCGCCAGCAGCTTGGGCGGGGGTTTGAATCAGCCCCAGCATTTT.

V gene TRBV19 combines with J gene TRBJ1-4; a possible D gene is TRBD1 (5 bases). The germline V and J ends were trimmed by 2 bases and 11 bases, with 15 bases remaining between them. Germline loops: CDR1 LNHDA, CDR2 SQIVND (reference sequence). This CDR3 comprises 14 residues. CDR3 DNA sequence: TGTGCCAGTAGTATACTTGTACGGGACGGGAAACTGTTTTTT. It specifies CASSILVRDGKLFF.

The sample holds a few counts of this clone. The rearrangement joins TRBV5-1 to TRBJ2-3; 15 bases align to TRBD2. Germline CDR1 is SGHRS and CDR2 is YFSETQ. V gave up 7 bases and J gave up 4 bases; unmatched junction bases: 4. The CDR3 consists of 15 residues. The CDR3, as DNA: TGCGCCAGCGGACTAGCGGGAGGGTCTGCAGATACGCAGTATTTT. Amino acid sequence: CASGLAGGSADTQYF.

This clone was detected only once. The chain has TRBV19 and TRBJ2-1; D call uncertain. This CDR3 region has 15 residues. V gave up 7 bases and J gave up 0 bases, with 13 bases separating them. The V gene's germline CDR1 is LNHDA and CDR2 SQIVND (reference sequence). For the CDR3, the DNA is TGTGCCAGTACCGATGACGCCAGCTCCTACAATGAGCAGTTCTTC. Translated: CASTDDASSYNEQFF. The full variable domain, completed using reference TRBV19 and TRBJ2-1, is DGGITQSPKYLFRKEGQNVTLSCEQNLNHDAMYWYRQDPGQGLRLIYYSQIVNDFQKGDIAEGYSVSREKKESFPLTVTSAQKNPTAFYLCASTDDASSYNEQFFGPGTRLTVL.

This rearrangement joins TRBV2 to TRBJ2-2; a possible D gene is TRBD1 (5 bases). V lost 7 bases to trimming and J lost 4 bases, with 13 bases between them. Germline CDR1 and CDR2: SNHLY and FYNNEI. The CDR3 contains 14 residues. The CDR3 sequence is CASIVGAGTGELFF. The CDR3 DNA follows: TGTGCCAGCATTGTAGGGGCCGGCACCGGGGAGCTGTTTTTT.

Turning to this clone: A read error may explain this, as a much larger clone is one base away. Other DNA sequences in the same sample also yield this CDR3. V is TRBV5-1 and J is TRBJ2-1; 8 bases are a match to TRBD1. The ends lost 4 bases at V and 2 bases at J; junction bases unmatched: 2. The CDR3 extends over 14 amino acids. The germline gives CDR1 SGHRS, CDR2 YFSETQ. CDR3 loop: CASSQGQAYNEQFF. DNA of the CDR3: TGCGCCAGCAGCCAGGGACAGGCCTACAATGAGCAGTTCTTC.

This chain links TRBV5-1 with TRBJ1-4, with 9 bases identical to TRBD1. The junction had 5 bases not matched to a gene; V was cut back by 0 bases and J by 8 bases. Germline CDR1 is SGHRS and CDR2 is YFSETQ. The CDR3 is made up of 15 amino acids. In DNA, the CDR3 is TGCGCCAGCAGCTTGGGGGACAGGGATGAAGAAAAACTGTTTTTT. Protein sequence: CASSLGDRDEEKLFF.

The chain uses TRBV2 and TRBJ1-2; D is possibly TRBD1 (6 bases). V lost 3 bases to trimming and J lost 7 bases, with 21 bases between them. The germline V gene encodes CDR1 SNHLY and CDR2 FYNNEI. There are 16 residues in the CDR3. The CDR3 nucleotides read TGTGCCAGCAGTGAGGAGGGGGTGAGGGGCAAGGCTGGCTACACCTTC. Amino acids: CASSEEGVRGKAGYTF. Supplemented by reference TRBV2 and TRBJ1-2, the full variable domain reads EPEVTQTPSHQVTQMGQEVILRCVPISNHLYFYWYRQILGQKVEFLVSFYNNEISEKSEIFDDQFSVERPDGSNFTLKIRSTKLEDSAMYFCASSEEGVRGKAGYTFGSGTRLTVV.

The CDR3 bases are TGTGCCAGCAGGAGGGGGACAGGGCTAGATGAGCAGTTCTTC. Protein: CASRRGTGLDEQFF. The genes are TRBV2 and TRBJ2-1; 9 positions agree with TRBD1. The V gene's germline CDR1 is SNHLY and CDR2 FYNNEI. The CDR3 consists of 14 residues. V was pared by 6 bases and J by 8 bases, with 8 bases of the junction left unmatched. The full variable domain, rest sourced from reference TRBV2 and TRBJ2-1, is EPEVTQTPSHQVTQMGQEVILRCVPISNHLYFYWYRQILGQKVEFLVSFYNNEISEKSEIFDDQFSVERPDGSNFTLKIRSTKLEDSAMYFCASRRGTGLDEQFFGPGTRLTVL.

V usage is TRBV28 and J usage is TRBJ1-5; D gene ambiguous. Trimming left V 6 bases short and J 5 bases short, with 5 bases between. The length of the CDR3 is 11 residues. CDR1 is MDHEN and CDR2 is SYDVKM in the germline V gene. This chain's CDR3 is CASRRDQPQHF. The CDR3, as DNA: TGTGCCAGCAGGCGGGATCAGCCCCAGCATTTT.

The chain recombines TRBV27 with TRBJ2-2, with D perhaps being TRBD1 or TRBD2 (5 bases each). In germline, CDR1 is MNHEY, CDR2 SMNVEV (reference sequence). The CDR3 extends over 17 amino acids. The germline V and J ends were trimmed by 0 bases and 0 bases, with 11 bases remaining between them. CDR3 loop: CASSLSSQGANTGELFF. The CDR3 DNA reads TGTGCCAGCAGTTTATCGAGCCAGGGAGCGAACACCGGGGAGCTGTTTTTT.

The V call is TRBV5-1, the J call TRBJ2-1, with TRBD2 identical over 8 bases. Trimming cost V 4 bases and J 4 bases; bases outside gene matches: 7. This CDR3 is built from 15 residues. Germline lookup yields CDR1 SGHRS and CDR2 YFSETQ. CDR3 region: CASSTATSAYNEQFF. CDR3 DNA sequence: TGCGCCAGCAGCACGGCGACTAGCGCATACAATGAGCAGTTCTTC. The full variable domain, completed using reference TRBV5-1 and TRBJ2-1, is KAGVTQTPRYLIKTRGQQVTLSCSPISGHRSVSWYQQTPGQGLQFLFEYFSETQRNKGNFPGRFSGRQFSNSRSEMNVSTLELGDSALYLCASSTATSAYNEQFFGPGTRLTVL.

This clone was observed many times. The V and J genes are TRBV25-1 and TRBJ2-1; a weak D match, TRBD2 (6 bases). Trimming left V 4 bases short and J 8 bases short, with 21 bases between. CDR3 length: 16 residues. Germline loops: CDR1 MGHDK, CDR2 SYGVNS. This CDR3 is CASSVRGGVETDEQFF. CDR3 nucleotide sequence: TGTGCCAGCAGTGTACGAGGAGGGGTGGAGACGGATGAGCAGTTCTTC.

The chain combines TRBV10-3 with TRBJ1-1, with D maybe TRBD1 (6 bases). The CDR3 totals 14 residues. CDR1 ENHRY and CDR2 SYGVKD come from the germline V gene. The ends were cut back, 10 bases at V and 2 bases at J, with 17 bases in the middle. The CDR3 nucleotides read TGTGCCACCAGAGGGGGGGACCTCAACACTGAAGCTTTCTTT. Translating it yields CATRGGDLNTEAFF.

This clone was detected a few times. The chain couples TRBV30 to TRBJ2-2; D is uncertain. The V gene's germline CDR1 is GTSNPN and CDR2 SVGIG (reference sequence). The CDR3 totals 13 residues. Trimming stripped 4 bases from V and 5 bases from J, with 11 bases between. As DNA, the CDR3 is TGTGCCTGGATGCCCGGTAGAACCGGGGAGCTGTTTTTT. It yields the protein CAWMPGRTGELFF.

In the case of this clone: Possible read error: a much larger clone is one base away. The same CDR3 can be traced to other DNA sequences in this sample. This rearrangement joins TRBV5-1 to TRBJ2-1, with D uncertain. CDR3 length equals 15 residues. The ends were cut back, 1 base at V and 0 bases at J, with 8 bases in the middle. Per the germline V gene, CDR1 is SGHRS and CDR2 is YFSETQ. The CDR3 DNA reads TGCGCCAGCAGCTTGTCCAGCAGCTCCTACAATGAGCAGTTCTTC. Translated, it gives CASSLSSSSYNEQFF.

V and J are TRBV7-9 and TRBJ1-3; D call uncertain. CDR1 and CDR2 from the germline V gene are SEHNR and FQNEAQ (reference sequence). The V gene lost 3 bases and the J gene lost 3 bases, with 9 bases spanning the gap. This CDR3 comprises 14 residues. The CDR3 nucleotides read TGTGCCAGCAGCTTGGGCGGGGATGGAAACACCATATATTTT. Translating gives CASSLGGDGNTIYF.